The next 30 T cell receptor beta chains were all read from a single sample in a study of blood T cell repertoires in COVID-19. Profiled with immunoSEQ multiplex PCR; TCRdb holds only in-frame clones, not every one. This table holds over 200,000 clones, approximately 81% found once. The sample taken for sequencing was PBMCs or T cells enriched from blood (not recorded which). The receptor set was obtained from a middle-aged man who had recovered from COVID-19.

This clone was detected only a few times. J is TRBJ2-4 and V is TRBV28, with 8 bases fitting TRBD1. CDR3 size: 17 residues. Germline values: CDR1 MDHEN, CDR2 SYDVKM. V lost 5 bases, J lost 6 bases, and 15 bases stayed unmatched. CDR3 residues: CASSRRQGLTAGNIQYF. The CDR3 nucleotides read TGTGCCAGCAGTCGCCGACAGGGGCTCACCGCGGGAAACATTCAGTACTTC.

The chain links TRBV7-3 to TRBJ2-3; maybe TRBD2 (6 bases). Trimming took 4 bases from V and 2 from J, leaving 13 bases between them. Per the germline V gene, CDR1 is SGHTA and CDR2 is FQGTGA. The CDR3 has 15 residues. As DNA, the CDR3 is TGTGCCAGCAGCTCCCAGGCGGGATACACAGATACGCAGTATTTT. Translated: CASSSQAGYTDTQYF.

J is TRBJ2-2 and V is TRBV18, with TRBD1 matching 7 bases. The V gene end was trimmed by 1 base and the J gene end by 4 bases; junction bases not matched to a gene: 9. Looked up from germline, CDR1 is KGHSH and CDR2 is LQKENI. This CDR3 contains 17 residues. Here the CDR3 DNA reads TGTGCCAGCTCACCACTACCTTTTGACAGGGCCACCGGGGAGCTGTTTTTT. It codes for CASSPLPFDRATGELFF.

The chain employs TRBV5-6 and TRBJ1-2, with 9 bases fitting TRBD1. The germline V gene has CDR1 SGHDT and CDR2 YYEEEE. J gave up 4 bases and V 0 bases, and 1 base lay outside the gene matches. CDR3 length: 14 residues. The CDR3 spells CASSLGTGVYGYTF. The CDR3 DNA reads as TGTGCCAGCAGCTTGGGGACAGGGGTCTATGGCTACACCTTC.

The gene calls are TRBV10-3 and TRBJ2-1; 11 bases line up with TRBD2. V gave up 4 bases and J gave up 4 bases; unmatched junction bases: 9. Germline V CDR1 and CDR2: ENHRY, SYGVKD. This CDR3 comprises 17 residues. The CDR3 region has the DNA TGTGCCATCAGTGGATCTTTGGGGACTAGCGGATACAATGAGCAGTTCTTC. Its protein product is CAISGSLGTSGYNEQFF.

The rearrangement joins TRBV27 to TRBJ2-1; 8 bases map to TRBD2. Trimming took 5 bases from V and 6 from J; bases not matched to a gene: 15. The CDR3 consists of 17 residues. Per germline, CDR1 MNHEY and CDR2 SMNVEV (reference sequence). This CDR3 is CASSNTGTRGFSNEQFF. The CDR3 DNA reads TGTGCCAGCAGTAACACCGGGACTAGGGGATTTAGCAATGAGCAGTTCTTC.

This chain links TRBV3-1 (or the pseudogene TRBV3-2) with TRBJ1-2, with D unclear. Germline V gene data show CDR1 as LGHDT and CDR2 as YNNKEL (reference sequence). Trimming shortened V by 1 base and J by 1 base, and 4 bases separated the two germline ends. The CDR3 is 13 amino acids. Here the CDR3 DNA reads TGTGCCAGCAGCCAAGCCGGTAACTATGGCTACACCTTC. This codes for CASSQAGNYGYTF.

J is TRBJ2-7 and V is TRBV25-1, with a weak D call TRBD1 (5 bases). The germline V gene has CDR1 MGHDK and CDR2 SYGVNS. V shed 4 bases and J shed 6 bases, with 13 bases lying between them. This CDR3 is built from 13 residues. The CDR3 coding sequence is TGTGCCAGCAGTGGTCCAGGGTTCTCCGAGCAGTACTTC. Translating gives CASSGPGFSEQYF.

This chain links TRBV18 with TRBJ2-1; D ambiguous. Germline V CDR1 and CDR2: KGHSH, LQKENI. The V end lost 3 bases, the J end lost 5 bases, and 8 bases lay between the germline ends. The CDR3 has 13 amino acids. The CDR3 nucleotides are TGTGCCAGCTCACCTCCCATCAACAATGAGCAGTTCTTC. It specifies CASSPPINNEQFF.

This clone has only a few counts. The gene calls are TRBV30 and TRBJ1-2; D is perhaps TRBD1 (6 bases). This CDR3 has 13 residues. Germline-derived CDR1 and CDR2 are GTSNPN and SVGIG (reference sequence). V lost 8 bases and J 6 bases, leaving 19 bases between the germline ends. Here the CDR3 DNA reads TGTGCCCGGGAGGAGTGGGGGGGCGATGGCTACACCTTC. Translation: CAREEWGGDGYTF.

The chain joins TRBV5-1 to TRBJ2-3; perhaps TRBD1 as D (6 bases). In germline, CDR1 is SGHRS, CDR2 YFSETQ. This CDR3 has 16 amino acids. V was trimmed by 4 bases and J by 0 bases, leaving 15 bases between them. The CDR3 sequence is CASSRDRTTSTDTQYF. The CDR3 DNA follows: TGCGCCAGCAGCCGTGACAGGACCACTAGCACAGATACGCAGTATTTT.

The gene calls are TRBV29-1 and TRBJ1-2, with TRBD1 identical over 8 bases. Germline V gene data show CDR1 as SQVTM and CDR2 as ANQGSEA. The V and J ends lost 7 bases and 6 bases, in that order; junction bases with no gene match: 7. The CDR3 has 12 amino acids. CDR3 nucleotide sequence: TGCAGCGCCACGACAGGGGTCGATGGCTACACCTTC. Its protein product is CSATTGVDGYTF.

A note on this clone: At one end, the junction sequence differs from germline, possibly due to a read error. Other DNA sequences in this specimen translate into the identical CDR3. This rearrangement joins TRBV5-1 to TRBJ2-2; 10 bases line up with TRBD2. The CDR3 has 17 amino acids. Germline loops: CDR1 SGHRS, CDR2 YFSETQ. The DNA of the CDR3 is TGCGCCAGTAGCTTGTCCGGGACTAGCGTATACACCGGGGAGCTGTTTTTT. Its translation: CASSLSGTSVYTGELFF.

This rearrangement joins TRBV29-1 to TRBJ1-3, with D perhaps TRBD1 (6 bases). Germline CDR1 and CDR2: SQVTM and ANQGSEA. This CDR3 region has 15 residues. Trimming removed 3 bases from V and 2 bases from J, with 14 bases in between. The CDR3 DNA reads as TGCAGCGTTGACTCGGGGTCAGGGGCTGGAAACACCATATATTTT. Its protein product is CSVDSGSGAGNTIYF.

V is TRBV19 and J is TRBJ2-2; no reliable D call. The V end was cut by 5 bases, the J end by 5 bases, with 18 bases between. CDR3 length equals 16 residues. Germline V gene data show CDR1 as LNHDA and CDR2 as SQIVND (reference sequence). CDR3 in amino acids: CASSFLQTLTTGELFF. CDR3 DNA: TGTGCCAGTAGTTTCCTTCAGACACTTACAACCGGGGAGCTGTTTTTT.

This sequence joins TRBV5-4 and TRBJ1-1, with 7 nucleotides matching TRBD1. Losses at the gene ends were 4 bases for V and 4 bases for J; bases not matched to a gene: 10. CDR3 size: 15 residues. Germline V lookup: CDR1 SGHNT, CDR2 YYREEE (reference sequence). CDR3 sequence (DNA): TGTGCCAGCAGCATGGAAGGTAGGGGGCTCACTGAAGCTTTCTTT. Translation gives CASSMEGRGLTEAFF.

The rearrangement joins TRBV13 to TRBJ1-2; 7 bases are a match to TRBD1. J was trimmed by 3 bases and V by 3 bases; bases with no gene match: 7. The CDR3 is made up of 15 amino acids. The V gene's germline CDR1 is PRHDT and CDR2 FYEKMQ (reference sequence). Written as DNA, the CDR3 is TGTGCCAGCAGCTTGGGCCCACAGGGGTACTATGGCTACACCTTC. Protein product: CASSLGPQGYYGYTF.

J is TRBJ1-1 and V is TRBV19; D may be TRBD1 (6 bases). In germline, CDR1 is LNHDA, CDR2 SQIVND (reference sequence). CDR3 length: 12 residues. The V end was cut by 7 bases, the J end by 3 bases, with 9 bases between. Written as DNA, the CDR3 is TGTGCCAGTAAAACAGGGTACACTGAAGCTTTCTTT. This translates into CASKTGYTEAFF.

The chain has TRBV11-2 and TRBJ2-2; maybe TRBD2 (5 bases). The CDR3 runs 14 residues. Trimming took 7 bases from V and 4 from J, leaving 13 bases between them. Germline CDR1 and CDR2: SGHAT and FQNNGV. The CDR3: CASNNIAGTGELFF. The CDR3 coding sequence is TGTGCCAGCAACAATATCGCGGGCACCGGGGAGCTGTTTTTT.

The chain combines TRBV28 with TRBJ1-2; 9 nucleotides match TRBD1. Per germline, CDR1 MDHEN and CDR2 SYDVKM. CDR3 length equals 15 residues. The trim removed 6 bases at V and 5 bases at J, leaving 10 bases unmatched. The CDR3: CASSEAGTGSYGYTF. Written as DNA, the CDR3 is TGTGCCAGCAGCGAAGCCGGGACAGGGTCTTATGGCTACACCTTC.

V gene TRBV28 combines with J gene TRBJ2-7, with D uncertain. The length of the CDR3 is 15 residues. The V and J ends lost 2 bases and 0 bases respectively, with 11 bases between them. From germline, CDR1 is MDHEN and CDR2 SYDVKM. DNA for the CDR3: TGTGCCAGCAGTTTAAGCGTTGGCAGCTCCTACGAGCAGTACTTC. This translates into CASSLSVGSSYEQYF.

In its sample, this clone was seen a few times. The chain links TRBV4-3 to TRBJ2-7, with D uncertain. The CDR3 is 15 residues long. V was shortened by 0 bases and J by 3 bases, with 12 bases between the two germline ends. Germline V gene data show CDR1 as LGHNA and CDR2 as YSLEER. Written as DNA, the CDR3 is TGCGCCAGCAGCCAAGAACCAGTAACCGACTACGAGCAGTACTTC. This translates into CASSQEPVTDYEQYF.

The chain recombines TRBV30 with TRBJ1-2, with 12 bases that match TRBD1. The J segment lost 7 bases and the V segment lost 0 bases, leaving 9 bases of the junction unmatched. The CDR3 covers 16 residues. The germline V gene has CDR1 GTSNPN and CDR2 SVGIG (reference sequence). CDR3 loop: CAWSVRDRGRSRGYTF. In DNA, the CDR3 is TGTGCCTGGAGTGTTAGGGACAGGGGGCGAAGCCGTGGCTACACCTTC.

This clone was observed a handful of times. The chain is built from TRBV4-1 and TRBJ1-2; D is unresolved. The ends were cut back, 0 bases at V and 5 bases at J, with 7 bases in the middle. CDR1 is MGHRA, CDR2 YSYEKL, per germline. The CDR3 totals 13 residues. The CDR3 is CASSQDNWYGYTF. The CDR3 DNA reads TGCGCCAGCAGCCAAGATAACTGGTATGGCTACACCTTC.

V usage is TRBV6-5 and J usage is TRBJ1-4, with D unclear. The CDR3 consists of 13 residues. CDR1 and CDR2 from the germline V gene are MNHEY and SVGAGI. V was shortened by 6 bases and J by 8 bases, with 13 bases between the two germline ends. The CDR3 reads CASRVLTREKLFF. The CDR3 DNA reads TGTGCCAGCAGAGTCCTGACGAGGGAAAAACTGTTTTTT.

This clone appeared a single time. J is TRBJ1-1 and V is TRBV6-5, with 9 positions matching TRBD1. V gave up 5 bases and J gave up 8 bases; unmatched junction bases: 9. Germline V gene lookup returns CDR1 MNHEY and CDR2 SVGAGI. The CDR3 totals 14 residues. The CDR3 coding sequence is TGTGCCAGCAGTCGAATGACAGGGGGTACCGAAGCTTTCTTT. Protein sequence: CASSRMTGGTEAFF.

This clone appeared once. The chain recombines TRBV13 with TRBJ2-7; possibly TRBD2 for D (6 bases). Trimming removed 5 bases at V and 2 bases at J, with 16 bases between. This CDR3 spans 15 amino acids. Germline V gives CDR1 PRHDT, CDR2 FYEKMQ (reference sequence). The CDR3 spells CASSNTGTGTYEQYF. In nucleotides, the CDR3 is TGTGCCAGCAGCAACACCGGGACTGGAACCTACGAGCAGTACTTC.

The rearrangement links TRBV15 to TRBJ2-5, with 7 bases aligning to TRBD1. The CDR3 covers 14 residues. Germline values: CDR1 LNHNV, CDR2 YYDKDF (reference sequence). V dropped 0 bases and J dropped 5; count of bases not matched to a gene: 3. The CDR3 DNA is TGTGCCACCAGCAGAGAAGGGGGCGGTGAGACCCAGTACTTC. Translation gives CATSREGGGETQYF.

This sequence joins TRBV28 and TRBJ2-3; 8 bases are shared with TRBD2. In germline, CDR1 is MDHEN, CDR2 SYDVKM. The V gene end was trimmed by 6 bases and the J gene end by 6 bases; junction bases not matched to a gene: 14. This CDR3 contains 16 residues. CDR3 in amino acids: CASSNDWGTGGDTQYF. CDR3 bases: TGTGCCAGCAGCAACGATTGGGGGACGGGGGGGGATACGCAGTATTTT. Drawing the rest from reference TRBV28 and TRBJ2-3, the complete variable domain is DVKVTQSSRYLVKRTGEKVFLECVQDMDHENMFWYRQDPGLGLRLIYFSYDVKMKEKGDIPEGYSVSREKKERFSLILESASTNQTSMYLCASSNDWGTGGDTQYFGPGTRLTVL.

The gene calls are TRBV13 and TRBJ1-6, with 8 bases aligning to TRBD1. The CDR3 contains 16 residues. The junction had 6 bases not matched to a gene; V was cut back by 1 base and J by 7 bases. The germline gives CDR1 PRHDT, CDR2 FYEKMQ (reference sequence). DNA for the CDR3: TGTGCCAGCAGCTTAGTGACCAGGGGGCAAAATTCACCCCTCCACTTT. Amino acid sequence: CASSLVTRGQNSPLHF.